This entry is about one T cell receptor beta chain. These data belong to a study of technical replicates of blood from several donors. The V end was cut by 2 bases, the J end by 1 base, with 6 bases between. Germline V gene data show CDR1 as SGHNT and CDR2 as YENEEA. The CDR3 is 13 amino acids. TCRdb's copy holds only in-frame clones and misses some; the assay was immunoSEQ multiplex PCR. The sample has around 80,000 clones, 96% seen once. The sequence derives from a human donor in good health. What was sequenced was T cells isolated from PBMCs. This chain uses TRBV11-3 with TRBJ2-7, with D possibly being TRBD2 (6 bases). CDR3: CASSLRGSYEQYF. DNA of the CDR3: TGTGCCAGCAGCTTACGGGGGTCCTACGAGCAGTACTTC.